Presented here are 20 T cell receptor beta chains from one specimen sequenced in a study of spatial heterogeneity in lung cancer. TCRdb ran MiXCR on the 5' RACE reads and lists one entry per CDR3 protein. The table has 80,000 to 95,000 distinct CDR3 sequences, 7% to 9% seen once. Indicated time point: sample taken at primary tumor resection. Whole RNA obtained from tumor, nontumor lung or frozen PBMC underwent sequencing without sorting. The specimen was PBMCs, collected at surgery. These receptors all come from a male donor with early-stage non-small cell lung cancer.

V gene TRBV20-1 combines with J gene TRBJ1-5; no clear D gene. Trimming shortened V by 3 bases and J by 0 bases, and 15 bases separated the two germline ends. Germline loops: CDR1 DFQATT, CDR2 SNEGSKA (reference sequence). This CDR3 spans 16 amino acids. Written as DNA, the CDR3 is TGCAGTGCTAGTGGGGAGTTTGAGGATAGCAATCAGCCCCAGCATTTT. This gives the protein CSASGEFEDSNQPQHF.

V gene TRBV5-1 combines with J gene TRBJ1-2; a possible D gene is TRBD1 (5 bases). Germline lookup yields CDR1 SGHRS and CDR2 YFSETQ. The CDR3 totals 11 residues. V was cut by 6 bases and J by 3 bases, with 6 bases left in between. As DNA, the CDR3 is TGCGCCAGCAAGGGGTACTATGGCTACACCTTC. It yields the protein CASKGYYGYTF.

The V gene is TRBV20-1, the J gene TRBJ2-3, with D tentatively TRBD1 or TRBD2 (6 bases each). The V end was cut by 7 bases, the J end by 3 bases, with 14 bases between. This CDR3 is 13 amino acids long. Germline V gene sequence: CDR1 DFQATT, CDR2 SNEGSKA (reference sequence). The CDR3 DNA sequence: TGCAGTGTCGATGGGGGGCGGACAGATACGCAGTATTTT. The encoded protein is CSVDGGRTDTQYF.

The rearrangement joins TRBV4-3 to TRBJ1-2; no reliable D call. CDR1 is LGHNA, CDR2 YSLEER, per germline. The V end lost 1 base, the J end lost 10 bases, and 16 bases lay between the germline ends. CDR3 size: 14 residues. The DNA for the CDR3 is TGCGCCAGCAGCCAAGCGTTGGTACTACCGGTCTACACCTTC. Residues: CASSQALVLPVYTF.

This clonotype turned up a few times. In nucleotides, the CDR3 is TGTGCCAGCAGTTACCAACTCCCTATACGGACTAGCGGGATGGGGGGCTCCGGGGCCAACGTCCTGACTTTC. Its translation: CASSYQLPIRTSGMGGSGANVLTF. The chain combines TRBV6-6 with TRBJ2-6, with TRBD2 identical over 12 bases. V trimming: 2 bases; J trimming: 4 bases; junction bases outside the gene matches: 24. There are 24 residues in the CDR3. CDR1 is MNHNY and CDR2 is SVGAGI in the germline V gene (reference sequence).

Ten or more counts support this clonotype. This rearrangement joins TRBV6-2 or TRBV6-3 to TRBJ1-1; D unclear. Per germline, CDR1 MNHEY and CDR2 SVGEGT. V was shortened by 9 bases and J by 1 base, with 18 bases between the two germline ends. This CDR3 is 15 amino acids long. The CDR3 DNA sequence: TGTGCCAGAAGGGATAGCAATCCAACGAACACTGAAGCTTTCTTT. This translates into CARRDSNPTNTEAFF.

Only a few counts were recorded for this clonotype. V usage is TRBV6-6 and J usage is TRBJ1-3; the D is unclear. Trimming removed 2 bases from V and 2 bases from J, with 10 bases in between. CDR3 length equals 15 residues. Germline V CDR1 and CDR2: MNHNY, SVGAGI (reference sequence). Here the CDR3 reads CASSYPRGTGNTIYF. CDR3 DNA: TGTGCCAGCAGTTACCCCCGGGGAACTGGAAACACCATATATTTT.

At least ten counts were recorded for this clonotype. The chain couples TRBV28 to TRBJ1-5; D uncertain. The CDR3 has 19 amino acids. V lost 1 base to trimming and J lost 0 bases, with 19 bases between them. Germline lookup yields CDR1 MDHEN and CDR2 SYDVKM. The CDR3 sequence: CASSLSLHLWGYSNQPQHF. The CDR3 DNA reads as TGTGCCAGCAGTTTATCCTTACACCTTTGGGGATATAGCAATCAGCCCCAGCATTTT.

The rearrangement links TRBV20-1 to TRBJ2-7; 8 bases line up with TRBD1. V lost 5 bases, J lost 2 bases, and 5 bases stayed unmatched. This CDR3 spans 13 amino acids. Germline values: CDR1 DFQATT, CDR2 SNEGSKA (reference sequence). CDR3 DNA sequence: TGCAGTGCTGGACAGGGTGGAACCTACGAGCAGTACTTC. Translating gives CSAGQGGTYEQYF.

This clonotype was seen ten or more times. This sequence joins TRBV19 and TRBJ2-2; 13 bases line up with TRBD2. The V segment lost 6 bases and the J segment 3 bases; nucleotides outside the gene matches: 4. CDR1 and CDR2 (germline): LNHDA, SQIVND (reference sequence). This CDR3 comprises 16 residues. In DNA form, the CDR3 reads TGTGCCAGTAGGAAGACTAGCGGGGGGTACACCGGGGAGCTGTTTTTT. This translates into CASRKTSGGYTGELFF.

Concerning this clonotype itself: A much larger clone lies a single base off, so this may be a read error. As the CDR3 is not closed by the conserved phenylalanine or tryptophan, this likely results from a read error. This sequence joins TRBV20-1 and TRBJ2-5; a weak D match, TRBD2 (6 bases). Between the trimmed V and J ends, which lost 6 bases and 1 base, there was a span of 15 bases. CDR3 length: 14 residues. The germline V gene has CDR1 DFQATT and CDR2 SNEGSKA (reference sequence). The CDR3 DNA follows: TGCAGTGCCCGGAGGGGCGCAGGCCAAGAGACCCAGTACCTC. It translates to CSARRGAGQETQYL.

At least ten counts were recorded for this clonotype. The genes are TRBV2 and TRBJ2-1, with no clear D. CDR3 length: 13 amino acids. Germline CDR1 and CDR2: SNHLY and FYNNEI. V was trimmed by 8 bases and J by 3 bases, leaving 11 bases between them. The CDR3 sequence: CASRPDGYNEQFF. Here the CDR3 DNA reads TGTGCCAGCCGCCCGGACGGCTACAATGAGCAGTTCTTC.

This clonotype was counted at least ten times. The CDR3 DNA reads as TGCAGCGTTGGGGGTACTTCCACAGATACGCAGTATTTT. Its translation is CSVGGTSTDTQYF. The chain uses TRBV29-1 and TRBJ2-3; D ambiguous. The length of the CDR3 is 13 residues. CDR1 is SQVTM, CDR2 ANQGSEA, per germline. The V end lost 4 bases, the J end lost 2 bases, and 10 bases lay between the germline ends.

This clonotype was counted at least ten times. The V gene is TRBV3-1, the J gene TRBJ2-3, with 14 bases lining up with TRBD2. CDR3 length equals 14 residues. V was clipped by 1 base and J by 15 bases; unmatched bases: 6. Germline values: CDR1 LGHDT, CDR2 YNNKEL (reference sequence). Here the CDR3 reads CASSQGLAGGARYF. CDR3 coding DNA: TGTGCCAGCAGCCAAGGACTAGCGGGGGGGGCGCGATATTTT.

V gene TRBV6-1 combines with J gene TRBJ2-3; 8 positions agree with TRBD2. Trimming removed 5 bases from V and 9 bases from J; junction bases left unmatched: 7. From germline, CDR1 is MNHNS and CDR2 SASEGT. This CDR3 contains 13 residues. CDR3 amino acids: CASSMSSGPTQYF. CDR3 bases: TGTGCCAGCAGTATGTCTAGCGGGCCCACGCAGTATTTT.

This clonotype was detected a few times. The chain is built from TRBV7-9 and TRBJ2-7; D unclear. The CDR3 contains 11 residues. Between the trimmed V and J ends, which lost 7 bases and 6 bases, there was a span of 10 bases. CDR1 and CDR2 (germline): SEHNR, FQNEAQ (reference sequence). DNA of the CDR3: TGTGCCAGCACCCCGGCGGCCGAGCAGTACTTC. The encoded protein is CASTPAAEQYF.

This clonotype came up many times. This chain links TRBV2 with TRBJ1-2; 7 nucleotides agree with TRBD1. This CDR3 is built from 13 residues. Germline CDR1 is SNHLY and CDR2 is FYNNEI. With V trimmed by 5 bases and J by 8 bases, 8 bases remained unmatched. This CDR3 is CASSTTGPLGYTF. In DNA, the CDR3 is TGTGCCAGCAGTACGACAGGGCCCCTAGGCTACACCTTC.

This clonotype has more than one count but fewer than ten. The J gene is TRBJ2-7, the V gene TRBV20-1; D is possibly TRBD1 or TRBD2 (5 bases each). V lost 5 bases, J lost 6 bases, and 17 bases lay in between. Per the germline V gene, CDR1 is DFQATT and CDR2 is SNEGSKA (reference sequence). The CDR3 sequence is 13 residues long. Here the CDR3 reads CSALPGTGGEQYF. CDR3 bases: TGCAGTGCTCTCCCAGGAACAGGAGGCGAGCAGTACTTC.

This clonotype was picked up a small number of times. V is TRBV2 and J is TRBJ2-5; 11 bases map to TRBD2. This CDR3 has 15 amino acids. The trim removed 7 bases at V and 5 bases at J, leaving 9 bases unmatched. The germline V gene encodes CDR1 SNHLY and CDR2 FYNNEI. The CDR3 reads CASTPTSGGRETQYF. For the CDR3, the DNA is TGTGCCAGCACTCCTACTAGCGGGGGACGGGAGACCCAGTACTTC.

In this sample, this clonotype turned up many times. The chain recombines TRBV7-9 with TRBJ1-2; D is unresolved. Germline V lookup: CDR1 SEHNR, CDR2 FQNEAQ (reference sequence). The CDR3 extends over 14 amino acids. Trimming cost V 7 bases and J 3 bases, with 15 bases left between them. In DNA, the CDR3 is TGTGCCAGCACCTCGTACGGCGTCGACTATGGCTACACCTTC. It is translated as CASTSYGVDYGYTF.